The present entry profiles one TCR beta chain with its context. The antigen is unknown. The sample belongs to a study of a mutant IDH1 vaccine in newly diagnosed glioma. Background on the study: Prior therapy was radiotherapy, temozolomide, or both; most received both. V12 occurred at week 35 and V13 at week 47.

This CDR3 contains 15 residues. Trimming left V 6 bases short and J 3 bases short, with 17 bases between. In germline, CDR1 is SEHNR, CDR2 FQNEAQ (reference sequence). Time point indicated: week 35, safety follow-up. Vaccination comprised doses that each held 300 ug of mutant IDH1 20-mer peptide, plus topical imiquimod. Every donor had a new WHO grade 3 or 4 astrocytoma that was IDH1-mutant, with loss of nuclear ATRX. Assay: immunoSEQ multiplex PCR; the TCRdb copy retains only in-frame clones and omits some. The repertoire holds roughly 52,000 clones, with 76% as singletons. The receptor's source is a man aged 35-49 years with glioma. The chain couples TRBV7-9 to TRBJ2-5, with D perhaps matching TRBD2 (5 bases). The specimen was PBMCs, collected from a glioma patient whose treatment included an IDH1 peptide vaccine. CDR3 in amino acids: CASRWRGHGEETQYF. Written as DNA, the CDR3 is TGTGCCAGCAGGTGGCGAGGGCACGGGGAAGAGACCCAGTACTTC. Drawing the rest from reference TRBV7-9 and TRBJ2-5, the complete variable domain is DTGVSQNPRHKITKRGQNVTFRCDPISEHNRLYWYRQTLGQGPEFLTYFQNEAQLEKSRLLSDRFSAERPKGSFSTLEIQRTEQGDSAMYLCASRWRGHGEETQYFGPGTRLLVL.